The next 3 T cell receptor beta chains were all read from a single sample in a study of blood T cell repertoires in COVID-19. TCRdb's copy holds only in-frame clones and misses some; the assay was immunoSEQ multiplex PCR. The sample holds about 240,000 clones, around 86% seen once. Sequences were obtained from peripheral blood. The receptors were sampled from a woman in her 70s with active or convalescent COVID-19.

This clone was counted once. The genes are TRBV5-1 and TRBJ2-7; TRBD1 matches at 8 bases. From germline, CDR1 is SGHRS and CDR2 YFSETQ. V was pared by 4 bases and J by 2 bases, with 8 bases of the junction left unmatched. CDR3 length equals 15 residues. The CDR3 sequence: CASSARGQGTYEQYF. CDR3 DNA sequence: TGCGCCAGCAGCGCCCGAGGACAGGGCACCTACGAGCAGTACTTC.

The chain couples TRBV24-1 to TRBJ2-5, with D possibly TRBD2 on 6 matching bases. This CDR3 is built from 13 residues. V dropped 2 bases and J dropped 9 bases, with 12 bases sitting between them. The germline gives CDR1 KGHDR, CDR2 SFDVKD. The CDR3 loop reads CATSDSRERPQYF. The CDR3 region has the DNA TGTGCCACCAGTGATTCCCGGGAGAGACCCCAGTACTTC.

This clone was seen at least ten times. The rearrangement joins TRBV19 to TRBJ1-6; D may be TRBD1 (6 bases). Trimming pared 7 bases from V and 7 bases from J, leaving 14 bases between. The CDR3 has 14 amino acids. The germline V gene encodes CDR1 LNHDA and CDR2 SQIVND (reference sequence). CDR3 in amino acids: CASKSGQKNSPLHF. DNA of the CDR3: TGTGCCAGTAAATCGGGACAAAAAAATTCACCCCTCCACTTT. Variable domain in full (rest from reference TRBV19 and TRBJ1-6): DGGITQSPKYLFRKEGQNVTLSCEQNLNHDAMYWYRQDPGQGLRLIYYSQIVNDFQKGDIAEGYSVSREKKESFPLTVTSAQKNPTAFYLCASKSGQKNSPLHFGNGTRLTVT.